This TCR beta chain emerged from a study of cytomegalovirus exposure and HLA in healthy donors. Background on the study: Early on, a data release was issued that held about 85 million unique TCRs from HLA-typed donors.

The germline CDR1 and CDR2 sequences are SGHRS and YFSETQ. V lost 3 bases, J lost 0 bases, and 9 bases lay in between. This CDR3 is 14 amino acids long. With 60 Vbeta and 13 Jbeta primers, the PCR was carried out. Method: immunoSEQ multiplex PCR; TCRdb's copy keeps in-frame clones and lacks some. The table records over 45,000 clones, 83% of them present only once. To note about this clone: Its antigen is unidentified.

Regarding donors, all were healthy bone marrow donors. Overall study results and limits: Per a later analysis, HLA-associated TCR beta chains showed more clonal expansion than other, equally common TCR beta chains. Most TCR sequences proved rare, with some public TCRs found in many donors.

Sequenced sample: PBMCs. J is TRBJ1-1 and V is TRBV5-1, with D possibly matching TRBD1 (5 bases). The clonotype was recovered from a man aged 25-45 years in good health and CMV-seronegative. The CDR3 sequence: CASSSRTLNTEAFF. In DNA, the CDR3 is TGCGCCAGCAGCTCACGGACATTGAACACTGAAGCTTTCTTT.